One and the same sample provided the 27 T cell receptor beta chains below, sequenced in a study of T cell repertoires in cytomegalovirus infection. TCRdb re-derived calls from the reads in MiXCR, one entry per CDR3 protein. This sample has around 320,000 distinct CDR3 sequences, with more than 8% found just once. Sequenced: PBMCs. The receptors here all came from a human donor in good health (CMV status not recorded). Some clones in this sample may be carry-over from other donors' samples.

This clonotype was observed many times. The V call is TRBV6-1, the J call TRBJ2-6; TRBD1 matches at 7 bases. This CDR3 spans 15 amino acids. Germline CDR1 MNHNS, CDR2 SASEGT. V lost 7 bases, J lost 1 base, and 4 bases stayed unmatched. CDR3 amino acids: CASNRGYSGANVLTF. As DNA, the CDR3 is TGTGCCAGCAACAGGGGATATTCTGGGGCCAACGTCCTGACTTTC.

The genes are TRBV6-2 or TRBV6-3 and TRBJ1-5; 7 bases map to TRBD1. V shed 8 bases and J 2 bases; nucleotides not matched to a gene: 3. Germline V gene lookup returns CDR1 MNHEY and CDR2 SVGEGT. This CDR3 has 13 amino acids. CDR3 nucleotides: TGTGCCAGCCTTGGACAGGGCAATCAGCCCCAGCATTTT. Protein: CASLGQGNQPQHF.

The chain links TRBV10-3 to TRBJ2-3, with 11 bases aligning to TRBD2. The V and J ends lost 10 bases and 7 bases, in that order; junction bases with no gene match: 10. Looked up from germline, CDR1 is ENHRY and CDR2 is SYGVKD. The CDR3 has 14 residues. The CDR3 DNA reads TGTGCCAAACTGCTAGCGGGGGGCCCGAATACGCAGTATTTT. This gives the protein CAKLLAGGPNTQYF.

This clonotype was counted ten times or more. The chain links TRBV15 to TRBJ2-6; D remains unclear. The CDR3 totals 18 residues. Germline V gene lookup returns CDR1 LNHNV and CDR2 YYDKDF (reference sequence). Trimming removed 0 bases from V and 0 bases from J, with 12 bases in between. The CDR3 DNA is TGTGCCACCAGCAGAGATCCCCTGACTTACTCTGGGGCCAACGTCCTGACTTTC. This encodes CATSRDPLTYSGANVLTF.

The rearrangement links TRBV10-3 to TRBJ1-2; TRBD1 agrees at 7 bases. The CDR3 is 16 amino acids. V lost 3 bases, J lost 1 base, and 8 bases stayed unmatched. The V gene's germline CDR1 is ENHRY and CDR2 SYGVKD. The CDR3 region is CAISDPGTVYNYGYTF. DNA of the CDR3: TGTGCCATCAGTGACCCTGGGACAGTTTATAACTATGGCTACACCTTC.

There are a few counts of this clonotype. This chain links TRBV19 with TRBJ1-5, with D tentatively TRBD1 (5 bases). V was trimmed by 6 bases and J by 0 bases, leaving 21 bases between them. Per germline, CDR1 LNHDA and CDR2 SQIVND (reference sequence). This CDR3 is 18 amino acids long. Written as DNA, the CDR3 is TGTGCCAGTAGCGGTTCGGCCCTTAGGGACGTTAGCAATCAGCCCCAGCATTTT. It yields the protein CASSGSALRDVSNQPQHF.

In its sample, this clonotype was seen many times. The J gene is TRBJ2-3, the V gene TRBV6-1; 11 bases line up with TRBD2. The germline CDR1 and CDR2 sequences are MNHNS and SASEGT. J lost 0 bases, V lost 2 bases, and 7 bases had no gene match. There are 18 residues in the CDR3. The CDR3 coding sequence is TGTGCCAGCAGTGAAAATCTTGGACTAGCGGGCAGCACAGATACGCAGTATTTT. It codes for CASSENLGLAGSTDTQYF.

J is TRBJ2-1 and V is TRBV12-5; either TRBD1 or TRBD2 may fit D (5 bases each). This CDR3 contains 12 residues. V was clipped by 0 bases and J by 10 bases, with 7 bases between them. Germline values: CDR1 LGHNT, CDR2 FRNRAP. The CDR3 coding sequence is TGTGCTAGTGGTTTGGTACGGGGCGAGCAGTTCTTC. Amino acids: CASGLVRGEQFF.

This clonotype was counted at least ten times. The chain is built from TRBV7-2 and TRBJ2-3; 7 positions agree with TRBD1. V shed 1 base and J 1 base; nucleotides not matched to a gene: 2. The CDR3 has 15 residues. CDR1 is SGHTA and CDR2 is FQGNSA in the germline V gene. CDR3 bases: TGTGCCAGCAGCTTAGGGGGACAGCGCACAGATACGCAGTATTTT. This translates into CASSLGGQRTDTQYF.

This clonotype was observed many times. The chain is built from TRBV5-6 and TRBJ1-4; TRBD1 aligns across 8 bases. The length of the CDR3 is 17 residues. In germline, CDR1 is SGHDT, CDR2 YYEEEE. The junction had 8 bases not matched to a gene; V was cut back by 4 bases and J by 0 bases. The CDR3, as DNA: TGTGCCAGCAGCCCACGACAGGGGACAGCAACTAATGAAAAACTGTTTTTT. The encoded protein is CASSPRQGTATNEKLFF.

The V gene is TRBV6-6, the J gene TRBJ1-4; D may be TRBD1 (5 bases). This CDR3 is built from 15 residues. Per the germline V gene, CDR1 is MNHNY and CDR2 is SVGAGI (reference sequence). V dropped 5 bases and J dropped 6 bases, with 16 bases sitting between them. CDR3 bases: TGTGCCAGCAGTATCCTCACGGGACCTTATGAAAAACTGTTTTTT. Translation gives CASSILTGPYEKLFF.

This clonotype was observed many times. The rearrangement uses TRBV7-6 and TRBJ2-7; the match to TRBD2 covers 8 bases. CDR1 and CDR2 (germline): SGHVS, FNYEAQ. CDR3 length equals 14 residues. V shed 5 bases, J shed 5 bases, and the junction held 8 bases outside the gene matches. CDR3 DNA: TGTGCCAGCAGCCCCGGGGGGGGAGGTAACGAGCAGTACTTC. It is translated as CASSPGGGGNEQYF.

V gene TRBV18 combines with J gene TRBJ2-5, with 8 bases identical to TRBD2. This CDR3 is built from 14 residues. V was pared by 3 bases and J by 4 bases, with 4 bases of the junction left unmatched. CDR1 and CDR2 (germline): KGHSH, LQKENI. CDR3 sequence (DNA): TGTGCCAGCTCACCTCGACTAGCGCGAGAGACCCAGTACTTC. Protein sequence: CASSPRLARETQYF.

This clonotype was counted many times. The chain has TRBV7-2 and TRBJ1-2, with a possible D match to TRBD1 (6 bases). The CDR3 loop spans 16 amino acids. Germline V gene data show CDR1 as SGHTA and CDR2 as FQGNSA. Deletions cut 1 base from V and 6 bases from J, with 18 bases between. DNA of the CDR3: TGTGCCAGCAGCTTAGAGTCTTCCCGCGGGGGCAATGGCTACACCTTC. It codes for CASSLESSRGGNGYTF. Using reference TRBV7-2 and TRBJ1-2 for the parts outside the CDR3, the full variable domain is GAGVSQSPSNKVTEKGKDVELRCDPISGHTALYWYRQSLGQGLEFLIYFQGNSAPDKSGLPSDRFSAERTGGSVSTLTIQRTQQEDSAVYLCASSLESSRGGNGYTFGSGTRLTVV.

This clonotype has ten or more counts. This sequence joins TRBV7-3 and TRBJ1-6; D gene uncertain. The CDR3 consists of 15 residues. Per the germline V gene, CDR1 is SGHTA and CDR2 is FQGTGA. The germline V and J ends were trimmed by 4 bases and 3 bases, with 10 bases remaining between them. The CDR3 sequence: CASSSSASYNSPLHF. The CDR3 DNA reads TGTGCCAGCAGCTCCTCAGCCAGCTATAATTCACCCCTCCACTTT. Together with reference TRBV7-3 and TRBJ1-6, the CDR3 gives the full variable domain: GAGVSQTPSNKVTEKGKYVELRCDPISGHTALYWYRQSLGQGPEFLIYFQGTGAADDSGLPNDRFFAVRPEGSVSTLKIQRTERGDSAVYLCASSSSASYNSPLHFGNGTRLTVT.

Written as DNA, the CDR3 is TGTGCCAGCAGCCTCCAGGGACGGACTTTTCGTTACACCTTC. Amino acid sequence: CASSLQGRTFRYTF. The rearrangement links TRBV12-3 or TRBV12-4 to TRBJ1-2; TRBD1 might be the D (5 bases). This CDR3 is built from 14 residues. V was pared by 6 bases and J by 11 bases, with 22 bases between.

This clonotype came up many times. The rearrangement joins TRBV10-2 to TRBJ1-2; no definite D call. The germline gives CDR1 WSHSY, CDR2 SAAADI. The CDR3 sequence is 12 residues long. Trimming removed 0 bases from V and 8 bases from J, with 7 bases in between. The CDR3 nucleotides are TGCGCCAGCAGTGAGTCGCTTTGGGGCTACACCTTC. Residues: CASSESLWGYTF.

This clonotype was observed once. The chain uses TRBV29-1 and TRBJ2-7, with a tentative D call TRBD1 (5 bases). Trimming left V 1 base short and J 6 bases short, with 22 bases between. The CDR3 length is 16 residues. The germline V gene encodes CDR1 SQVTM and CDR2 ANQGSEA. CDR3 residues: CSVEVGQGGPLVEQYF. CDR3 in DNA: TGCAGCGTTGAAGTGGGGCAGGGTGGGCCTTTGGTCGAGCAGTACTTC.

The J gene is TRBJ1-2, the V gene TRBV5-6, with D unclear. CDR1 SGHDT and CDR2 YYEEEE come from the germline V gene. V shed 1 base and J shed 2 bases, with 6 bases lying between them. This CDR3 region has 13 residues. In nucleotides, the CDR3 is TGTGCCAGCAGCTTGAACACCAACTATGGCTACACCTTC. It encodes CASSLNTNYGYTF.

This clonotype was found a few times. The V call is TRBV5-8, the J call TRBJ1-5; a weak D match, TRBD1 (6 bases). Germline lookup yields CDR1 SGHTS and CDR2 YDEGEE. Trimming took 0 bases from V and 11 from J, leaving 21 bases between them. This CDR3 comprises 16 residues. CDR3 amino acids: CASSLAWLGAPRSQHF. In DNA, the CDR3 is TGTGCCAGCAGCTTGGCCTGGCTGGGGGCCCCCCGGTCCCAGCATTTT.

Written as DNA, the CDR3 is TGCAGTGCTACCCTCGGGGGATCTGGAACCGGGGAGCTGTTTTTT. Translation: CSATLGGSGTGELFF. V gene TRBV20-1 combines with J gene TRBJ2-2; D might be TRBD2 (6 bases). This CDR3 region has 15 residues. The V end was cut by 4 bases, the J end by 5 bases, with 17 bases between. CDR1 and CDR2 from the germline V gene are DFQATT and SNEGSKA (reference sequence).

The table lists this clonotype with a few counts. This chain uses TRBV2 with TRBJ1-3; 7 nucleotides match TRBD1. Germline V gene sequence: CDR1 SNHLY, CDR2 FYNNEI. CDR3 length: 13 amino acids. Trimming at V came to 6 bases and at J to 3 bases, leaving 2 bases not matched to a gene. The CDR3 nucleotides read TGTGCCAGCAGCGGACAGGTTGGAAACACCATATATTTT. Residues: CASSGQVGNTIYF.

The table lists this clonotype with many counts. CDR3 protein: CSATNRQGYNQPQHF. Written as DNA, the CDR3 is TGCAGTGCTACGAATAGACAGGGGTACAATCAGCCCCAGCATTTT. V gene TRBV20-1 combines with J gene TRBJ1-5, with 8 nucleotides matching TRBD1. Germline V gene sequence: CDR1 DFQATT, CDR2 SNEGSKA (reference sequence). With V trimmed by 4 bases and J by 3 bases, 8 bases remained unmatched. The CDR3 contains 15 residues.

This clonotype has a single count. The rearrangement joins TRBV5-4 to TRBJ2-5; TRBD2 matches at 9 bases. This CDR3 is built from 14 residues. The ends lost 3 bases at V and 3 bases at J; junction bases unmatched: 3. CDR1 SGHNT and CDR2 YYREEE come from the germline V gene (reference sequence). The CDR3 nucleotides are TGTGCCAGCAGCTCAGCGGGAGGAGAAGAGACCCAGTACTTC. Protein: CASSSAGGEETQYF.

This clonotype was seen repeatedly, ten times or more. This rearrangement joins TRBV19 to TRBJ2-7; 8 bases match TRBD2. Germline CDR1 and CDR2: LNHDA and SQIVND (reference sequence). With V trimmed by 5 bases and J by 0 bases, 12 bases remained unmatched. The CDR3 length is 17 residues. The CDR3 sequence: CASSSSLGGGLSYEQYF. The CDR3 DNA reads TGTGCCAGTAGTTCCTCCCTAGGCGGGGGGCTCTCCTACGAGCAGTACTTC.

This clonotype appeared a few times. In DNA form, the CDR3 reads TGCAGCGTTTCTTCTAAGGTCCGAATGAACACTGAAGCTTTCTTT. It is translated as CSVSSKVRMNTEAFF. The rearrangement uses TRBV29-1 and TRBJ1-1; D uncertain. The germline V gene has CDR1 SQVTM and CDR2 ANQGSEA. This CDR3 is 15 amino acids long. The ends were cut back, 5 bases at V and 0 bases at J, with 16 bases in the middle.

The chain has TRBV4-3 and TRBJ2-1, with TRBD2 matching 13 bases. The J segment lost 7 bases and the V segment lost 0 bases, leaving 6 bases of the junction unmatched. The CDR3 has 17 residues. CDR1 is LGHNA and CDR2 is YSLEER in the germline V gene. The CDR3 here is CASSQDPGLAGRNEQFF. The CDR3 nucleotides read TGCGCCAGCAGCCAAGACCCGGGACTAGCGGGAAGGAATGAGCAGTTCTTC.